This TCR beta chain is from a study of blood T cell repertoires in COVID-19. For the study at large: PBMCs, B-cell-depleted T cells, or T cells were the source of the cDNA or gDNA that made up the material.

Original data processing: Amplification with reference gene primers provided the estimates of nucleated cell counts. Generated by immunoSEQ multiplex PCR, the TCRdb table keeps only in-frame clones and is missing some. The DNA gave D and trimming, while V, J and clone size come from that table. The repertoire holds 120,000 or so clones, with roughly four fifths as singletons. Germline V gene sequence: CDR1 GTSNPN, CDR2 SVGIG (reference sequence). V was clipped by 4 bases and J by 0 bases; unmatched bases: 5. This CDR3 contains 15 residues. The sample taken for sequencing was peripheral blood. The chain has TRBV30 and TRBJ2-5; 10 bases are a match to TRBD2. The origin of this receptor is a man aged 60-69 years with acute or convalescent COVID-19. This chain's CDR3 is CAWNQAGGNQETQYF. The CDR3 bases are TGTGCCTGGAATCAAGCGGGAGGGAACCAAGAGACCCAGTACTTC. The full variable domain, in which reference TRBV30 and TRBJ2-5 provide the parts outside the CDR3, is SQTIHQWPATLVQPVGSPLSLECTVEGTSNPNLYWYRQAAGRGLQLLFYSVGIGQISSEVPQNLSASRPQDRQFILSSKKLLLSDSGFYLCAWNQAGGNQETQYFGPGTRLLVL.